Below are 10 T cell receptor beta chains sequenced from a single sample in a study of cytomegalovirus exposure and HLA in healthy donors. PCR involved 60 Vbeta and 13 Jbeta primers. Profiled with immunoSEQ multiplex PCR; TCRdb holds only in-frame clones, not every one. The sample lists 45,000 to 70,000 clones, roughly four fifths occurring once. The sample taken for sequencing was PBMCs. Every receptor here comes from a man over 45 in good health and CMV-seronegative.

This clone was observed a handful of times. V usage is TRBV10-3 and J usage is TRBJ2-2; 7 positions agree with TRBD1. CDR1 ENHRY and CDR2 SYGVKD come from the germline V gene. With V trimmed by 4 bases and J by 6 bases, 5 bases remained unmatched. This CDR3 spans 14 amino acids. CDR3 sequence reads: CAISGQGGSGELFF. The CDR3 DNA reads TGTGCCATCAGTGGACAGGGCGGCTCCGGGGAGCTGTTTTTT.

The chain recombines TRBV4-3 with TRBJ1-2; TRBD1 is a possible D gene (6 bases). V lost 4 bases and J 4 bases, leaving 13 bases between the germline ends. CDR1 is LGHNA, CDR2 YSLEER, per germline. CDR3 length: 14 amino acids. CDR3 in amino acids: CASSLAGQTYGYTF. CDR3 in DNA: TGCGCCAGCAGCCTCGCCGGACAGACCTATGGCTACACCTTC.

The chain employs TRBV29-1 and TRBJ1-1; 9 nucleotides line up with TRBD1. The trim removed 7 bases at V and 3 bases at J, leaving 6 bases unmatched. The length of the CDR3 is 13 residues. Germline assignment: CDR1 SQVTM and CDR2 ANQGSEA. Here the CDR3 reads CSAETGGYTEAFF. DNA of the CDR3: TGCAGCGCTGAGACAGGGGGATACACTGAAGCTTTCTTT. Supplemented by reference TRBV29-1 and TRBJ1-1, the full variable domain reads SAVISQKPSRDICQRGTSLTIQCQVDSQVTMMFWYRQQPGQSLTLIATANQGSEATYESGFVIDKFPISRPNLTFSTLTVSNMSPEDSSIYLCSAETGGYTEAFFGQGTRLTVV.

There are a few counts of this clone. The chain recombines TRBV28 with TRBJ2-7, with 9 bases aligning to TRBD2. V lost 8 bases, J lost 5 bases, and 4 bases stayed unmatched. The CDR3 sequence is 12 residues long. The germline CDR1 and CDR2 sequences are MDHEN and SYDVKM. CDR3 protein: CASELAGHEQYF. DNA for the CDR3: TGTGCCAGCGAACTAGCGGGCCACGAGCAGTACTTC.

The chain links TRBV5-5 to TRBJ2-1, with 13 bases that match TRBD2. The CDR3 runs to 15 residues. Germline V gene lookup returns CDR1 SGHKS and CDR2 YYEKEE (reference sequence). With V trimmed by 5 bases and J by 8 bases, 7 bases remained unmatched. The DNA of the CDR3 is TGTGCCAGCAGGTACACCGGGACTAGCGGGGATGAGCAGTTCTTC. Amino acid sequence: CASRYTGTSGDEQFF.

This clone was counted once. The chain has TRBV27 and TRBJ2-1; 9 bases are shared with TRBD2. The CDR3 runs 16 residues. CDR1 is MNHEY, CDR2 SMNVEV, per germline (reference sequence). Trimming took 6 bases from V and 4 from J; bases not matched to a gene: 10. The CDR3 DNA reads as TGTGCCAGCAGCCACGTCCTAGCGGGAATTTACAATGAGCAGTTCTTC. Translating gives CASSHVLAGIYNEQFF.

This clone was detected only once. The V and J genes are TRBV5-6 and TRBJ2-5; 7 nucleotides line up with TRBD1. Unmatched junction bases numbered 4, after V lost 4 bases and J lost 4 bases. This CDR3 contains 13 residues. Germline CDR1 reads SGHDT; CDR2 reads YYEEEE. Written as DNA, the CDR3 is TGTGCCAGCAGCCAGGGGGTTTTAGAGACCCAGTACTTC. It translates to CASSQGVLETQYF.

The gene calls are TRBV6-6 and TRBJ1-2, with 10 nucleotides matching TRBD1. V lost 2 bases, J lost 6 bases, and 6 bases stayed unmatched. There are 15 residues in the CDR3. The germline gives CDR1 MNHNY, CDR2 SVGAGI (reference sequence). Written as DNA, the CDR3 is TGTGCCAGCAGTTACGAGACAGGGGGCGGGAATGGCTACACCTTC. This sequence encodes CASSYETGGGNGYTF.

The chain employs TRBV13 and TRBJ1-2; 11 bases agree with TRBD1. With 2 bases clipped from V and 3 bases from J, the junction kept 2 bases outside the gene matches. Germline CDR1 PRHDT, CDR2 FYEKMQ (reference sequence). The CDR3 is 15 amino acids. In DNA, the CDR3 is TGTGCCAGCAGCTTATGGACAGGGGGCGACTATGGCTACACCTTC. It yields the protein CASSLWTGGDYGYTF.

The chain combines TRBV30 with TRBJ2-1; 7 nucleotides match TRBD1. The CDR3 runs to 14 residues. V lost 2 bases and J lost 7; bases outside the gene matches: 8. Germline-derived CDR1 and CDR2 are GTSNPN and SVGIG (reference sequence). In DNA, the CDR3 is TGTGCCTGGAGTTCCCGGGACAGCAAAAATGAGCAGTTCTTC. Its translation: CAWSSRDSKNEQFF.